The rows below give T cell receptor beta chains drawn from one sample of a study of blood T cell repertoires in COVID-19. Assay: immunoSEQ multiplex PCR; the TCRdb copy retains only in-frame clones and omits some. The sample has 200,000 or so clones, 70% to 85% seen once. Sequenced sample: peripheral blood. The source is a human donor in a cohort sampled during active COVID-19. Each CDR3 is given with its conserved first and last residue. The D gene is left open where the match is weak. Expanded clones are given a class, and other clones once, few, many or no size at all.

D: TRBD1; J: TRBJ2-2; V: TRBV27; length: 16; size: .; CDR3: CASSPNDRGYTGELFF; DNA: TGTGCCAGCAGTCCAAACGACAGGGGTTACACCGGGGAGCTGTTTTTT
D: TRBD2; J: TRBJ2-1; V: TRBV13; length: 18; size: .; CDR3: CASSLRGTSGRAYNEQFF; DNA: TGTGCCAGCAGCTTACGCGGGACTAGCGGGAGGGCCTACAATGAGCAGTTCTTC
D: .; J: TRBJ2-1; V: TRBV6-5; length: 10; size: .; CDR3: CATRDYEQFF; DNA: TGTGCCACGCGGGATTATGAGCAGTTCTTC
D: .; J: TRBJ1-6; V: TRBV30; length: 14; size: few; CDR3: CAWSVGAYNSPLHF; DNA: TGTGCCTGGAGTGTAGGGGCGTATAATTCACCCCTCCACTTT
D: TRBD1; J: TRBJ1-2; V: TRBV4-2; length: 14; size: few; CDR3: CASSLGQGASGYTF; DNA: TGTGCCAGCAGCCTTGGACAGGGGGCATCTGGCTACACCTTC
D: TRBD1; J: TRBJ1-2; V: TRBV6-1; length: 19; size: .; CDR3: CASSERVGQGSGANYGYTF; DNA: TGTGCCAGCAGTGAACGTGTTGGACAGGGTTCGGGGGCTAACTATGGCTACACCTTC
D: .; J: TRBJ2-3; V: TRBV20-1; length: 11; size: .; CDR3: CSARDLDFVYF; DNA: TGCAGTGCTAGAGATCTGGACTTTGTGTATTTT
D: .; J: TRBJ2-1; V: TRBV18; length: 16; size: .; CDR3: CASSTGAGHSYNEQFF; DNA: TGTGCCAGCTCAACCGGGGCGGGGCACTCCTACAATGAGCAGTTCTTC
D: .; J: TRBJ1-4; V: TRBV5-1; length: 15; size: .; CDR3: CASSGQQGWNEKLFF; DNA: TGCGCCAGCAGCGGACAACAGGGTTGGAATGAAAAACTGTTTTTT
D: TRBD1; J: TRBJ2-7; V: TRBV29-1; length: 18; size: .; CDR3: CSVQPPSGTGGLSNEQYF; DNA: TGCAGCGTTCAACCCCCGTCCGGGACAGGGGGCTTATCGAACGAGCAGTACTTC
D: TRBD2; J: TRBJ2-7; V: TRBV5-1; length: 15; size: .; CDR3: CASSLAGGLSYEQYF; DNA: TGCGCCAGCAGCTTAGCGGGAGGGCTGAGCTACGAGCAGTACTTC
D: TRBD1; J: TRBJ1-1; V: TRBV28; length: 12; size: few; CDR3: CASSLRQGRAFF; DNA: TGTGCCAGCAGTTTAAGACAGGGACGAGCTTTCTTT
D: .; J: TRBJ1-1; V: TRBV7-8; length: 13; size: .; CDR3: CASSLDTNTEAFF; DNA: TGTGCCAGCAGCTTAGACACGAACACTGAAGCTTTCTTT
D: TRBD1; J: TRBJ2-1; V: TRBV19; length: 15; size: .; CDR3: CASSIKDRGPNEQFF; DNA: TGTGCCAGTAGTATAAAGGACAGGGGGCCCAATGAGCAGTTCTTC
D: .; J: TRBJ1-1; V: TRBV5-5; length: 13; size: .; CDR3: CASSQDPYTEAFF; DNA: TGTGCCAGCAGCCAGGATCCCTACACTGAAGCTTTCTTT
D: .; J: TRBJ1-5; V: TRBV9; length: 14; size: .; CDR3: CASSVGGGNQPQHF; DNA: TGTGCCAGCAGCGTAGGGGGGGGCAATCAGCCCCAGCATTTT
D: TRBD1; J: TRBJ2-3; V: TRBV7-9; length: 14; size: .; CDR3: CASSWDRGTDTQYF; DNA: TGTGCCAGCAGCTGGGACAGGGGTACAGATACGCAGTATTTT
D: .; J: TRBJ2-3; V: TRBV3-1/TRBV3-2; length: 16; size: .; CDR3: CASSPRGARGTDTQYF; DNA: TGTGCCAGCAGCCCCCGGGGGGCGCGTGGCACAGATACGCAGTATTTT
D: .; J: TRBJ1-5; V: TRBV7-2; length: 16; size: .; CDR3: CASSLGTPHSNQPQHF; DNA: TGTGCCAGCAGCTTAGGGACACCCCATAGCAATCAGCCCCAGCATTTT
D: .; J: TRBJ2-7; V: TRBV27; length: 16; size: .; CDR3: CASSSLSSARDYEQYF; DNA: TGTGCCAGCAGTTCCCTCTCGTCCGCCAGGGATTACGAGCAGTACTTC
D: TRBD1; J: TRBJ2-7; V: TRBV7-9; length: 15; size: .; CDR3: CASSLVLPGGEEQYF; DNA: TGTGCCAGCAGCTTAGTTCTGCCAGGGGGCGAGGAGCAGTACTTC
D: TRBD2; J: TRBJ2-1; V: TRBV5-1; length: 15; size: .; CDR3: CASSPRLAGVGEQFF; DNA: TGCGCCAGCAGCCCCAGGCTAGCGGGAGTAGGCGAGCAGTTCTTC
D: TRBD1; J: TRBJ2-7; V: TRBV6-5; length: 15; size: .; CDR3: CASRDPGQLPYEQYF; DNA: TGTGCCAGCAGAGACCCGGGACAGCTTCCCTACGAGCAGTACTTC
D: TRBD2; J: TRBJ2-1; V: TRBV28; length: 18; size: .; CDR3: CASSPGQTTSGRFKEQFF; DNA: TGTGCCAGCAGTCCCGGACAGACCACTAGCGGGAGGTTCAAGGAGCAGTTCTTC
D: .; J: TRBJ1-2; V: TRBV5-5; length: 13; size: .; CDR3: CASSLRGNYGYTF; DNA: TGTGCCAGCAGCTTGCGGGGAAACTATGGCTACACCTTC
D: .; J: TRBJ2-4; V: TRBV4-1; length: 15; size: few; CDR3: CASSQVGGKGNIQYF; DNA: TGCGCCAGCAGCCAAGTGGGGGGTAAAGGGAACATTCAGTACTTC